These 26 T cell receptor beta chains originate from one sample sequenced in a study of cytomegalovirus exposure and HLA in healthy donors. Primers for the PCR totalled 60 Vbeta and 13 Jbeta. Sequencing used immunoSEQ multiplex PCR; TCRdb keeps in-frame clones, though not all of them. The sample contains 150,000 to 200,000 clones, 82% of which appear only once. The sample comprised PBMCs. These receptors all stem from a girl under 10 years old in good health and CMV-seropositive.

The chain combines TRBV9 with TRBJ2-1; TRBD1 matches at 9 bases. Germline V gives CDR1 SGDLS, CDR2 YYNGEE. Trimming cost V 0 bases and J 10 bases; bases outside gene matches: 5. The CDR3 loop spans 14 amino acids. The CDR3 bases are TGTGCCAGCAGCGTAGGGGGGACAGGGAAGGAGCAGTTCTTC. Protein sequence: CASSVGGTGKEQFF. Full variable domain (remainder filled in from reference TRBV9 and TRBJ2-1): DSGVTQTPKHLITATGQRVTLRCSPRSGDLSVYWYQQSLDQGLQFLIQYYNGEERAKGNILERFSAQQFPDLHSELNLSSLELGDSALYFCASSVGGTGKEQFFGPGTRLTVL.

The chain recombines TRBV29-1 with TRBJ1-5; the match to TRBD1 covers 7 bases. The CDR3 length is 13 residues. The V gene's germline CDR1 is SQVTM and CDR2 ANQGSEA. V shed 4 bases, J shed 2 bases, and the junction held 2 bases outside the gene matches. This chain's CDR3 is CSVARGRNQPQHF. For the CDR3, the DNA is TGCAGCGTTGCGAGGGGGCGCAATCAGCCCCAGCATTTT.

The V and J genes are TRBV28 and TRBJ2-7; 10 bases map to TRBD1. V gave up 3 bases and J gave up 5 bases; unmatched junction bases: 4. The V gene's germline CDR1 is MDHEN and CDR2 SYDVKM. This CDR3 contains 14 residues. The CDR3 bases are TGTGCCAGCAGTTTCGGGGACAGGGGCGACGAGCAGTACTTC. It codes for CASSFGDRGDEQYF.

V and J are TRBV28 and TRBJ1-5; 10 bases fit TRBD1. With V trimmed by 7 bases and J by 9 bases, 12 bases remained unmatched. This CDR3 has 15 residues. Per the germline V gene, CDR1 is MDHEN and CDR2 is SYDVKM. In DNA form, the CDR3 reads TGTGCCAGCAATTCGGGACAGGGGACCTTCAGGCCCCAGCATTTT. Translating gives CASNSGQGTFRPQHF.

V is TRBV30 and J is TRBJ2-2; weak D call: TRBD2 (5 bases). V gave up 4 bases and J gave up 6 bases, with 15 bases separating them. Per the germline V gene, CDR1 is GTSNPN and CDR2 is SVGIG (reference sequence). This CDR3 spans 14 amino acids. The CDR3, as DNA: TGTGCCTGGAAACGGGGAATCGAGGCCGGGGAGCTGTTTTTT. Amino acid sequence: CAWKRGIEAGELFF.

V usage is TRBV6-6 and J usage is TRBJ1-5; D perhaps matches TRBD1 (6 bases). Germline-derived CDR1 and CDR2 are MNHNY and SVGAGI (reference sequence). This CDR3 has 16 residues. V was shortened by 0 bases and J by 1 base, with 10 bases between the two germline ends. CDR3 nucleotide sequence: TGTGCCAGCAGTTACTCGAGGGGGATCAGCAATCAGCCCCAGCATTTT. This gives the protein CASSYSRGISNQPQHF.

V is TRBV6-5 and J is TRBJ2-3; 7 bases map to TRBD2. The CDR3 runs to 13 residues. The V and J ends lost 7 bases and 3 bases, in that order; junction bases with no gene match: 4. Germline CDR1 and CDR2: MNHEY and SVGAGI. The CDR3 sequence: CASMWGGTDTQYF. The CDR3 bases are TGTGCCAGCATGTGGGGGGGGACAGATACGCAGTATTTT.

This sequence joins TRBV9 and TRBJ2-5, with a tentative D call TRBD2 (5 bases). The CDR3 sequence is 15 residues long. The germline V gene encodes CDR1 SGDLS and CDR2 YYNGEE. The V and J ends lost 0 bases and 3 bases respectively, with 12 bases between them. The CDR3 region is CASSVGRGIEETQYF. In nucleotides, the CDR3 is TGTGCCAGCAGCGTAGGTCGGGGAATAGAAGAGACCCAGTACTTC.

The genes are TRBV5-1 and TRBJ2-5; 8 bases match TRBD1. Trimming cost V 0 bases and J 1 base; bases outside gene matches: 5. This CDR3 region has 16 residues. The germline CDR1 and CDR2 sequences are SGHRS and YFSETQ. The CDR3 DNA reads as TGCGCCAGCAGCTTGGGGCCGGGACAGGCCCAAGAGACCCAGTACTTC. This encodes CASSLGPGQAQETQYF.

The CDR3 protein is CASSIFGEGYTQYF. The CDR3 DNA reads as TGTGCCAGTAGTATTTTTGGGGAGGGATATACGCAGTATTTT. This chain links TRBV19 with TRBJ2-3; 7 positions agree with TRBD2. Unmatched junction bases numbered 7, after V lost 3 bases and J lost 7 bases. The CDR3 runs to 14 residues. Germline V gene data show CDR1 as LNHDA and CDR2 as SQIVND (reference sequence).

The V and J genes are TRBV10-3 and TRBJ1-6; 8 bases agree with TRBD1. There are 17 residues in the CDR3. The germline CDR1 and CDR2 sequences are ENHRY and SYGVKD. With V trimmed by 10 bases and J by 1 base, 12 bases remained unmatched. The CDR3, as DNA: TGTGCCACCCGGGGCCAGGGGGCGAATTCCTATAATTCACCCCTCCACTTT. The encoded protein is CATRGQGANSYNSPLHF.

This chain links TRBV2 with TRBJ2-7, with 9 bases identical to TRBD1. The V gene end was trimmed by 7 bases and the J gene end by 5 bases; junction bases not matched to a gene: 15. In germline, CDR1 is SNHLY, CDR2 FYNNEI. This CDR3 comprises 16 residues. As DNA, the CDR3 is TGTGCCAGCAAATCTTCGGTCTACAGGGGGCTAGACGAGCAGTACTTC. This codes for CASKSSVYRGLDEQYF.

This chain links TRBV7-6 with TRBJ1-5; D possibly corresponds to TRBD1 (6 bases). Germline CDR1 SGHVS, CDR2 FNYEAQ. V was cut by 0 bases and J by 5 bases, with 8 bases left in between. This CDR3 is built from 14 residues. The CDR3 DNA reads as TGTGCCAGCAGCTTAGCAGGGGGACATCAGCCCCAGCATTTT. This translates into CASSLAGGHQPQHF.

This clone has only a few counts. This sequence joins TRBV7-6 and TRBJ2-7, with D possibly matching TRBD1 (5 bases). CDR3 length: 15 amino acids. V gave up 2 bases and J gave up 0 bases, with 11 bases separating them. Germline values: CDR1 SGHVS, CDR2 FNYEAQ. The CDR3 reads CASSLSGAASYEQYF. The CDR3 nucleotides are TGTGCCAGCAGCTTAAGTGGGGCGGCCTCCTACGAGCAGTACTTC. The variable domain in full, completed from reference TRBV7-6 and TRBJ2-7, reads GAGVSQSPRYKVTKRGQDVALRCDPISGHVSLYWYRQALGQGPEFLTYFNYEAQQDKSGLPNDRFSAERPEGSISTLTIQRTEQRDSAMYRCASSLSGAASYEQYFGPGTRLTVT.

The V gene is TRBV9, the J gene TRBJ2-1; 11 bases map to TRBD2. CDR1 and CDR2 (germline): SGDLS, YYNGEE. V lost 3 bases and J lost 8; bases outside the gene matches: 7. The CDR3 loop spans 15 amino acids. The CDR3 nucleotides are TGTGCCAGCAGCGGTATAGCGGGAGGGCACGATGAGCAGTTCTTC. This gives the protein CASSGIAGGHDEQFF. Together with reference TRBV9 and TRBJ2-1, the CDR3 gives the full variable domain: DSGVTQTPKHLITATGQRVTLRCSPRSGDLSVYWYQQSLDQGLQFLIQYYNGEERAKGNILERFSAQQFPDLHSELNLSSLELGDSALYFCASSGIAGGHDEQFFGPGTRLTVL.

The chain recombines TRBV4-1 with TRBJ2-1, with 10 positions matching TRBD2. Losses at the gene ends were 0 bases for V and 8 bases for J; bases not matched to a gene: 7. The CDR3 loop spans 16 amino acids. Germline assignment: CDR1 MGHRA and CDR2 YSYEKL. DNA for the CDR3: TGCGCCAGCAGCCAAGATCCGGCTAGCGGGAGCTATGAGCAGTTCTTC. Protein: CASSQDPASGSYEQFF.

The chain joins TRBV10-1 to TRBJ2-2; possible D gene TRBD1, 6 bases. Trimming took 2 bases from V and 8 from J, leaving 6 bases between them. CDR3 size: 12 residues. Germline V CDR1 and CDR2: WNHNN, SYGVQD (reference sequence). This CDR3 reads CASSEDRGELFF. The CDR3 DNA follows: TGCGCCAGCAGTGAGGACAGGGGGGAGCTGTTTTTT.

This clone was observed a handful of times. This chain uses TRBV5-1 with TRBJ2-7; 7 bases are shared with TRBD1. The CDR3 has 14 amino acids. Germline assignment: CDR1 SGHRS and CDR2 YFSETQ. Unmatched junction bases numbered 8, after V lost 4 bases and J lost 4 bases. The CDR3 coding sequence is TGCGCCAGCAGCACCGTTGGGACAGAATACGAGCAGTACTTC. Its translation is CASSTVGTEYEQYF. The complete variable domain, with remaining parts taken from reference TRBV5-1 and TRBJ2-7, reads KAGVTQTPRYLIKTRGQQVTLSCSPISGHRSVSWYQQTPGQGLQFLFEYFSETQRNKGNFPGRFSGRQFSNSRSEMNVSTLELGDSALYLCASSTVGTEYEQYFGPGTRLTVT.

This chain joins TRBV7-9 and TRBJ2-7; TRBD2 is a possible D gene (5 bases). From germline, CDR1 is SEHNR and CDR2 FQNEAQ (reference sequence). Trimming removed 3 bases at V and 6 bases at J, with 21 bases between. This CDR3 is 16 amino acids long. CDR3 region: CASSFSALASPSEQYF. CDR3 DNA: TGTGCCAGCAGCTTTTCCGCGCTAGCCTCCCCCTCCGAGCAGTACTTC.

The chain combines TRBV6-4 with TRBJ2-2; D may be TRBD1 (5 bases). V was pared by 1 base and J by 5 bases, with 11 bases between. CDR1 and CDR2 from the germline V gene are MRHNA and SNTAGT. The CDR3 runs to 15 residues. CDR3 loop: CASSDLGAGTGELFF. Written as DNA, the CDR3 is TGTGCCAGCAGTGACTTAGGGGCCGGGACCGGGGAGCTGTTTTTT.

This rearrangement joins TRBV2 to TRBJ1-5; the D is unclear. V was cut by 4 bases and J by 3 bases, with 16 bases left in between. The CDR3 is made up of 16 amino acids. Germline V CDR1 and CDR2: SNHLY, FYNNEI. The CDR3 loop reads CASSAQPARDNQPQHF. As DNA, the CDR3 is TGTGCCAGCAGTGCGCAGCCCGCGAGGGACAATCAGCCCCAGCATTTT.

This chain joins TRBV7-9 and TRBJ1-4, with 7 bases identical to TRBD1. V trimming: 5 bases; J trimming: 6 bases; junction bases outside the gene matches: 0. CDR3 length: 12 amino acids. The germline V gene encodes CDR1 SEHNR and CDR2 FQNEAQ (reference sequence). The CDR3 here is CASSDRDEKLFF. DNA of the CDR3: TGTGCCAGCAGCGACAGGGATGAAAAACTGTTTTTT.

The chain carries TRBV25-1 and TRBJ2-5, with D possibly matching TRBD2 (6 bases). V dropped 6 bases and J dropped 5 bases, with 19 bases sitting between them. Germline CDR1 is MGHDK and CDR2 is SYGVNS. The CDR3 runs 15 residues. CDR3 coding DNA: TGTGCCAGCAGGAGGGGTGCGGGATTCGAGGAGACCCAGTACTTC. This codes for CASRRGAGFEETQYF. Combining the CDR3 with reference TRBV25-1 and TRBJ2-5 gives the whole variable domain EADIYQTPRYLVIGTGKKITLECSQTMGHDKMYWYQQDPGMELHLIHYSYGVNSTEKGDLSSESTVSRIRTEHFPLTLESARPSHTSQYLCASRRGAGFEETQYFGPGTRLLVL.

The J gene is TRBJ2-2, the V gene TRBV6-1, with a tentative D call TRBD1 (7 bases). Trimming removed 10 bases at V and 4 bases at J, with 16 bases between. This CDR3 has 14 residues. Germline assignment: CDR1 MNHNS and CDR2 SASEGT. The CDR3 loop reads CATGGTELTGELFF. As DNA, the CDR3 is TGTGCCACCGGCGGGACAGAACTCACCGGGGAGCTGTTTTTT.

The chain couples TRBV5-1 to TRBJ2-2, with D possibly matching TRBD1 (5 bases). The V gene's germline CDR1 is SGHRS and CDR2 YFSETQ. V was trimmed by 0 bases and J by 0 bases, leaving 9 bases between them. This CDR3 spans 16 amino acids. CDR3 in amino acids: CASSLVPGPNTGELFF. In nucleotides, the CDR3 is TGCGCCAGCAGCTTGGTCCCAGGGCCGAACACCGGGGAGCTGTTTTTT.

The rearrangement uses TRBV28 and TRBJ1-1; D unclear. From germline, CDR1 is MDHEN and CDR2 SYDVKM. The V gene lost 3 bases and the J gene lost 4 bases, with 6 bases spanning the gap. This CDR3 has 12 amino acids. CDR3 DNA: TGTGCCAGCAGTTTCTCCGGCACTGAAGCTTTCTTT. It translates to CASSFSGTEAFF.